Following are 8 T cell receptor beta chains from one sample sequenced in a study of Ad26.COV2.S vaccination and SARS-CoV-2 variants. Treatment given: around 19 received Ad26.COV2.S at low or high dose, single or two shots; about 5 received placebo; per-sample allocation not given. The investigators took samples on day 63 after the first vaccine or placebo injection. Produced via immunoSEQ multiplex PCR; TCRdb's table is partial and in-frame only. The repertoire holds more than 300,000 clones, with about 86% as singletons. The sample in question was peripheral blood, obtained in a trial of Ad26.COV2.S vaccine versus placebo. The receptors come from a person between 18 and 60 years old who received the Ad26.COV2.S COVID-19 vaccine or a placebo.

The chain joins TRBV7-9 to TRBJ1-2; a weak D match, TRBD1 (6 bases). Trimming pared 5 bases from V and 6 bases from J, leaving 16 bases between. Germline assignment: CDR1 SEHNR and CDR2 FQNEAQ (reference sequence). The length of the CDR3 is 14 residues. CDR3 coding DNA: TGTGCCAGCAGCAAAAGACAGGTCGACGATGGCTACACCTTC. Its translation is CASSKRQVDDGYTF.

V usage is TRBV5-4 and J usage is TRBJ2-7, with D uncertain. V lost 1 base and J lost 2, with 19 bases in between. CDR1 and CDR2 (germline): SGHNT, YYREEE (reference sequence). This CDR3 has 17 amino acids. This chain's CDR3 is CASSLNEDWGVPYEQYF. The CDR3, as DNA: TGTGCCAGCAGCTTGAACGAGGATTGGGGTGTTCCCTACGAGCAGTACTTC.

This rearrangement joins TRBV6-5 to TRBJ1-2, with 7 bases matching TRBD1. CDR3 length: 13 amino acids. In germline, CDR1 is MNHEY, CDR2 SVGAGI. After removal of 5 bases from V and 8 bases from J, the junction contained 8 bases not matched to a gene. DNA of the CDR3: TGTGCCAGCAGTCCCCTCAGGGGGAAGGGCTACACCTTC. Its translation: CASSPLRGKGYTF.

The chain recombines TRBV12-3 or TRBV12-4 with TRBJ1-2; maybe TRBD1 (6 bases). The CDR3 has 12 residues. V was trimmed by 5 bases and J by 7 bases, leaving 11 bases between them. Here the CDR3 DNA reads TGTGCCAGCAGTCAACAGGGTTCTGGCTACACCTTC. Protein sequence: CASSQQGSGYTF.

This clone appeared once. The chain is built from TRBV14 and TRBJ1-4, with TRBD1 matching 11 bases. Germline CDR1 is SGHDN and CDR2 is FVKESK. J gave up 8 bases and V 5 bases, and 10 bases lay outside the gene matches. This CDR3 region has 16 residues. The CDR3 reads CASSSPRTGGGEKLFF. The CDR3 region has the DNA TGTGCCAGCAGCTCCCCGAGGACAGGGGGCGGGGAAAAACTGTTTTTT.

This clone was counted between two and nine times. V gene TRBV6-5 combines with J gene TRBJ1-6; D is ambiguous. CDR3 length: 15 amino acids. Trimming cost V 0 bases and J 6 bases, with 9 bases left between them. Germline V gene sequence: CDR1 MNHEY, CDR2 SVGAGI. CDR3 in amino acids: CASSYSGSANSPLHF. CDR3 coding DNA: TGTGCCAGCAGTTACTCGGGCTCCGCTAATTCACCCCTCCACTTT.

The chain couples TRBV14 to TRBJ2-3; 7 bases map to TRBD2. Germline V gene lookup returns CDR1 SGHDN and CDR2 FVKESK. The CDR3 runs to 16 residues. The V gene end was trimmed by 1 base and the J gene end by 3 bases; junction bases not matched to a gene: 7. The CDR3 DNA reads TGTGCCAGCAGCCAAGGGGCCGGACTAGGTACAGATACGCAGTATTTT. Translated, it gives CASSQGAGLGTDTQYF. Complete variable domain (other parts from reference TRBV14 and TRBJ2-3): EAGVTQFPSHSVIEKGQTVTLRCDPISGHDNLYWYRRVMGKEIKFLLHFVKESKQDESGMPNNRFLAERTGGTYSTLKVQPAELEDSGVYFCASSQGAGLGTDTQYFGPGTRLTVL.

The J gene is TRBJ2-7, the V gene TRBV7-2; 9 bases line up with TRBD1. V dropped 5 bases and J dropped 4; count of bases not matched to a gene: 12. This CDR3 has 16 residues. CDR1 and CDR2 from the germline V gene are SGHTA and FQGNSA. The CDR3 protein is CASSQAAGQGTYEQYF. The CDR3 nucleotides read TGTGCCAGCAGCCAAGCGGCGGGACAGGGTACATACGAGCAGTACTTC.